This T cell receptor (beta chain) comes out of a study of beta chain features in type 1 diabetes. Study findings and constraints: Within each of all four CD4+ subsets, Type 1 diabetes patients had TCRB CDR3s that were moderately but significantly shorter. Sampled from patients, naive, central memory and Treg TCRB repertoires appeared more similar than those sampled from healthy donors.

Of the isolated RNA, all was reverse transcribed, and so the sequenced material was expressed TCRB transcripts. The assay was immunoSEQ multiplex PCR, and TCRdb's table has in-frame clones only and misses some. This table has some 130,000 clones, 9% appearing once. Comment on this clone: No antigen is known for it.

CDR3 length equals 13 residues. CDR1 is SEHNR, CDR2 FQNEAQ, per germline (reference sequence). V shed 5 bases, J shed 5 bases, and the junction held 4 bases outside the gene matches. Each donor gave one heparinised blood draw averaging around 120 mL. Specimen: central memory CD4+ T cells from blood. The receptor was isolated from a man aged 25-45 years with type 1 diabetes. The chain has TRBV7-9 and TRBJ2-5; 8 positions match TRBD1. CDR3 DNA sequence: TGTGCCAGCAGCGCAACAGGGGGGGAGACCCAGTACTTC. Protein: CASSATGGETQYF. The complete variable domain, with remaining parts taken from reference TRBV7-9 and TRBJ2-5, reads DTGVSQNPRHKITKRGQNVTFRCDPISEHNRLYWYRQTLGQGPEFLTYFQNEAQLEKSRLLSDRFSAERPKGSFSTLEIQRTEQGDSAMYLCASSATGGETQYFGPGTRLLVL.